This T cell receptor (beta chain) was identified during a study of spatial heterogeneity in lung cancer. Study context: Alpha-chain sequences were consistently detected less often than beta-chain sequences. Study observations and caveats: Counts of expanded intratumoral alpha and beta TCRs tracked tumor mutation counts.

The V and J ends lost 1 base and 0 bases, in that order; junction bases with no gene match: 7. The CDR3 loop spans 17 amino acids. Germline CDR1 KGHSH, CDR2 LQKENI. Single TCR cDNA molecules each had their own unique molecular identifier. TCRdb reprocessed the 5' RACE reads via MiXCR and lists one record per CDR3 protein. Among roughly 5,700 distinct CDR3 sequences listed, roughly 8% were seen once. Time point meaning: sample taken at primary tumor resection. Whole RNA, which was extracted from tumor, nontumor lung tissue or frozen PBMC, was sequenced without any cell sorting. This clonotype occurred a few times. Its antigen is not identified. This beta chain is an unintended read in a library built for alpha chains; its size means little.

This receptor was obtained from a female donor with early-stage non-small cell lung cancer. The sequencing here drew on lung tumor tissue, taken at surgery. The chain carries TRBV18 and TRBJ2-5; 8 bases match TRBD1. Written as DNA, the CDR3 is TGTGCCAGCTCACCACTGCTCGGACAGGGCAACCAAGAGACCCAGTACTTC. Its translation is CASSPLLGQGNQETQYF.